This TCR beta chain was recovered during a study of blood T cell repertoires in COVID-19. For the study at large: Acute-phase and convalescent COVID-19 samples originated in the United States, Italy and Spain. The analysed material was cDNA or gDNA that came from T cells, B-cell-depleted T cells, or PBMCs.

Methods used by the authors: Estimates of nucleated cell counts were drawn from the amplification of reference gene primers. Repertoires were generated with immunoSEQ multiplex PCR, while TCRdb's copy carries only in-frame clones and drops some. That table furnishes V, J and clone size, whereas the DNA furnished D and trimming. The sample lists a few hundred thousand clones; 85% were seen once. This CDR3 contains 13 residues. V was shortened by 10 bases and J by 3 bases, with 15 bases between the two germline ends. This clone was counted a single time. The receptor was isolated from a woman younger than 35 with acute or convalescent COVID-19. Input material: peripheral blood. V usage is TRBV12-3 or TRBV12-4 and J usage is TRBJ1-1, with D uncertain. CDR3 loop: CATWPRGYTEAFF. CDR3 bases: TGTGCCACATGGCCCCGGGGTTACACTGAAGCTTTCTTT.